This T cell receptor beta chain stems from a study of blood T cell repertoires in COVID-19 (dated by TCRdb to the early 2020s). At the level of the whole study: The collaborator samples originated in the United States, Italy and Spain and spanned the acute and convalescent phases of COVID-19. The material from the prospective study consisted of cDNA or gDNA derived from T cells, B-cell-depleted T cells, or PBMCs. Subjects who had been exposed to COVID-19, were actively infected with it, or had recovered from it provided the deeply sampled blood TCRbeta repertoires that made up the dataset. A freely available public database, intended as a resource for researchers studying the immune response to SARS-CoV-2, is where the repertoires were released. The samples were drawn from the first 160 participants of the ongoing ImmuneRACE study and from more than 1,000 subjects provided by 6 global collaborators. A de-identified subject ID, COVID-19 status, age in years and sex were almost always included in the sample metadata. Where HLA class I and class II types were available, the types were taken from metadata supplied by the sample provider, not from assay-based typing. Beyond this particular receptor, the publication reports: The amount of clinical and demographic metadata varied by source and participant and was provided uncurated.

TCRbeta CDR3 regions were amplified from genomic DNA using the immunoSEQ Assay, a bias-controlled multiplex PCR. For the original study's pipeline: Within the assay, amplification of reference gene primers was used to estimate how many nucleated cells each sample contained. Sequence reads were collapsed and filtered to measure the absolute abundance of every unique TCRbeta CDR3 rearrangement. For each sample, productive Simpson clonality was calculated by taking the square root of Simpson's diversity index across productive rearrangements. TCRdb obtained this table from immuneACCESS and retained in-frame rearrangements with V and J assigned. These tables miss some clones; where compared with another copy, unresolved V genes account for less than half of the shortfall, and the remainder is unexplained. D and trimming were read from the DNA, whereas the V and J calls and clone size are those reported in that table. This sample lists 120,000 to 150,000 clones; 85% to 90% were detected once. Jointly, the top ten make up 11% of the sample.

Via the germline V gene (reference sequence), CDR1 is LNHNV and CDR2 YYDKDF. V and J lose 1 base and 0 bases, and a span of 16 bases separates them. The CDR3 holds 18 amino acids from the cysteine to the phenylalanine. Left in the record is the CDR3 DNA by itself, 54 bases read in frame from the first base. With regard to this clone: Its cognate antigen has yet to be identified. No base quality values were provided; no much bigger clone lies one nucleotide off.

Whole blood was collected in K2EDTA tubes by collaborating institutions according to the institutions' own protocols. For TCRbeta analysis, collaborator samples were shipped as frozen whole blood, as isolated PBMCs, or as DNA extracted from either sample type. Recombination linked TRBV15 to TRBJ1-3, with no D gene named confidently. Specimen: peripheral blood. This receptor was obtained from a woman older than 75 with acute or convalescent COVID-19. In nucleotides, the sequence is TGTGCCACCAGCAGAGGTTATAGCGGGGTTCGCTCTGGAAACACCATATATTTT. It translates as CATSRGYSGVRSGNTIYF.